These 6 T cell receptor beta chains share one sample of origin, sequenced in a study of blood T cell repertoires in COVID-19 (dated by TCRdb to the early 2020s). The library was prepared using the immunoSEQ multiplex PCR assay. TCRdb's version of the immuneACCESS table is confined to in-frame rearrangements and falls short of the full clone set. An unresolved V gene accounts for under half of the shortfall where checked; the remainder is of unknown origin. The sample records about 250,000 clones, approximately 85% of which are singletons. Clones ranked in the top ten supply 9.1% of the sample. The sequenced sample consisted of PBMCs or T cells enriched from blood (not recorded which). All receptors derive from a woman aged 50 to 60 with acute COVID-19.

The CDR3 DNA reads as TGTGCCTCGGCGGGACAGGGTTTCTACGAGCAGTACTTC. Its translation: CASAGQGFYEQYF. The gene calls are TRBV30 and TRBJ2-7; the match to TRBD1 covers 9 bases. Germline CDR1 GTSNPN, CDR2 SVGIG (reference sequence). Germline trimming cut 7 bases from V and 3 bases from J; bases unmatched to any gene: 7. The CDR3 spans 13 residues.

The rearrangement uses TRBV6-1 and TRBJ2-5, with 11 bases fitting TRBD2. Germline CDR1 reads MNHNS; CDR2 reads SASEGT. V shed 4 bases, J shed 1 base, and the junction held 8 bases outside the gene matches. There are 17 residues in the CDR3. The CDR3 is CASSGRLAGHPQETQYF. The DNA of the CDR3 is TGTGCCAGCAGTGGTCGACTAGCGGGGCATCCCCAAGAGACCCAGTACTTC.

This chain connects TRBV7-3 to TRBJ1-6; TRBD1 aligns across 12 bases. In germline, CDR1 is SGHTA, CDR2 FQGTGA. The CDR3 loop spans 16 amino acids. The ends lost 4 bases at V and 10 bases at J; junction bases unmatched: 8. The CDR3 loop reads CASSSQGQGAGSPLHF. The CDR3 DNA reads TGTGCCAGCAGCTCACAGGGACAGGGGGCAGGATCACCCCTCCACTTT. The full variable domain, in which reference TRBV7-3 and TRBJ1-6 provide the parts outside the CDR3, is GAGVSQTPSNKVTEKGKYVELRCDPISGHTALYWYRQSLGQGPEFLIYFQGTGAADDSGLPNDRFFAVRPEGSVSTLKIQRTERGDSAVYLCASSSQGQGAGSPLHFGNGTRLTVT.

This clone was counted between two and nine times. The chain employs TRBV11-3 and TRBJ2-7; the D gene is possibly TRBD1 (6 bases). The CDR3 has 15 residues. Trimming took 1 base from V and 6 from J, leaving 16 bases between them. CDR1 is SGHNT, CDR2 YENEEA, per germline. CDR3: CASSLGLGASGEQYF. CDR3 coding DNA: TGTGCCAGCAGCTTAGGGCTGGGGGCCTCCGGCGAGCAGTACTTC.

This clone was recorded once. The rearrangement links TRBV7-2 to TRBJ2-3; 9 bases agree with TRBD2. The length of the CDR3 is 17 residues. V lost 2 bases and J lost 6; bases outside the gene matches: 12. The germline CDR1 and CDR2 sequences are SGHTA and FQGNSA. CDR3 sequence (DNA): TGTGCCAGCAGCTTAAACCCCCTCGCGGGGGGGCAGGATACGCAGTATTTT. It codes for CASSLNPLAGGQDTQYF.

This chain links TRBV19 with TRBJ1-1; 8 nucleotides line up with TRBD1. Germline CDR1 is LNHDA and CDR2 is SQIVND (reference sequence). V was pared by 6 bases and J by 5 bases, with 11 bases of the junction left unmatched. The CDR3 is made up of 15 amino acids. DNA for the CDR3: TGTGCCAGTAGACCTCAGGACAGGGTTTGGACTGAAGCTTTCTTT. It is translated as CASRPQDRVWTEAFF.